The subject of this entry is one TCR beta chain. Its specificity is not known. One entry per CDR3 protein, called by TCRdb with MiXCR from the reads. The sample has 740,000 or so distinct CDR3 sequences; about a third are singletons. This record belongs to a study of T cell repertoires in cytomegalovirus infection. Turning to the study itself: Both CMV infection and a matching HLA type were indicated by public TCR beta signatures. Study observations and caveats: Predominance within the ex vivo response was attributable to HLA-C-restricted CMV-specific TCR beta clonotypes. Cumulative public TCR beta family frequency identified CMV carriers with the relevant HLA.

The clonotype was recovered from a human donor in good health (CMV status not recorded). Some clones in this sample may be carry-over from other donors' samples. The sequenced material came from PBMCs.

The CDR3 DNA is TGTGCCAGCAGCCCCCCCAGGAATTCACCCCTCCACTTT. Its protein is CASSPPRNSPLHF. V is TRBV11-2 and J is TRBJ1-6; D is ambiguous. Looked up from germline, CDR1 is SGHAT and CDR2 is FQNNGV. The CDR3 loop spans 13 amino acids. The V gene lost 5 bases and the J gene lost 7 bases, with 9 bases spanning the gap.